This TCR beta chain was sequenced during a study of blood T cell repertoires in COVID-19. Clones were read by immunoSEQ multiplex PCR, and TCRdb kept only the in-frame ones, dropping some. The sample carries about 130,000 clones, about 74% recorded once. The germline V gene has CDR1 MNHEY and CDR2 SVGAGI. Germline trimming cut 11 bases from V and 0 bases from J; bases unmatched to any gene: 3. The CDR3 length is 13 residues. A Seattle source enrolled patients during active infection and followed them longitudinally. The chain couples TRBV6-5 to TRBJ1-2; 10 nucleotides align to TRBD1. The source of this sequence is a man older than 75 with COVID-19, enrolled during active disease. The sequenced sample consisted of peripheral blood. CDR3 nucleotides: TGTGCCTCGGGACAGGGGACTAACTATGGCTACACCTTC. It encodes CASGQGTNYGYTF.